The clone carrying this TCR beta chain showed up just a few times. TCRdb re-analysed the RT-PCR reads in MiXCR, keeping a single row per CDR3 protein. The repertoire has fewer than 800,000 distinct CDR3 sequences, more than 13% of them found once; the top ten carry roughly 3.6%. CDR3 length: 11 residues. Trimming took 0 bases from V and 9 from J, leaving 6 bases between them. The germline gives CDR1 DFQATT, CDR2 SNEGSKA (reference sequence). This sequence originates from a female donor in good health, serving as a healthy control. The V and J genes are TRBV20-1 and TRBJ1-5; D remains ambiguous. The sequenced material came from memory CD4+ T cells from blood. CDR3 bases: TGCAGTGCTAGAGAGCGGGGGCCCCAGCATTTT. Encoded protein: CSARERGPQHF.